This passage covers 28 T cell receptor beta chains from one sample sequenced in a study of beta chain features in type 1 diabetes. Antigens of these TCRs are unknown. General study points: For Type 1 diabetes patients, all four CD4+ subsets carried TCRB CDR3s that were moderately but significantly shorter.

The authors reverse transcribed all of the isolated RNA, so sequencing captured expressed TCRB transcripts. TCRdb's copy holds only in-frame clones and misses some; the assay was immunoSEQ multiplex PCR. Among nearly 700,000 clones listed, 13% were seen once. What was sequenced was naive CD4+ T cells from blood. The source of these receptors is a man younger than 30 with type 1 diabetes.

The chain joins TRBV6-5 to TRBJ1-6, with a possible D match to TRBD1 (5 bases). The CDR3 consists of 13 residues. The V end was cut by 6 bases, the J end by 9 bases, with 12 bases between. Germline V gene data show CDR1 as MNHEY and CDR2 as SVGAGI. DNA for the CDR3: TGTGCCAGCAGGCGAGGGGACGGTTCACCCCTCCACTTT. Protein sequence: CASRRGDGSPLHF.

The chain links TRBV25-1 to TRBJ2-7; D is tentatively TRBD1 or TRBD2 (5 bases each). Trimming took off 4 bases at V and 5 bases at J, with 15 bases between the two ends. This CDR3 has 14 amino acids. Germline V gene data show CDR1 as MGHDK and CDR2 as SYGVNS. CDR3 DNA: TGTGCCAGCAGTGGTCGGGACCGACTAAACGAGCAGTACTTC. Amino acid sequence: CASSGRDRLNEQYF.

This clone was detected only a few times. CDR3 coding DNA: TGTGCCTGGATTTTACCGGGGAGCGGGGGGGCTGGTACGCAGTATTTT. This gives the protein CAWILPGSGGAGTQYF. The rearrangement links TRBV30 to TRBJ2-3; 10 nucleotides agree with TRBD2. J gave up 8 bases and V 4 bases, and 15 bases lay outside the gene matches. The CDR3 consists of 16 residues. In germline, CDR1 is GTSNPN, CDR2 SVGIG (reference sequence). Supplemented by reference TRBV30 and TRBJ2-3, the full variable domain reads SQTIHQWPATLVQPVGSPLSLECTVEGTSNPNLYWYRQAAGRGLQLLFYSVGIGQISSEVPQNLSASRPQDRQFILSSKKLLLSDSGFYLCAWILPGSGGAGTQYFGPGTRLTVL.

V gene TRBV10-2 combines with J gene TRBJ2-2; the D gene is possibly TRBD2 (5 bases). CDR3 length equals 13 residues. V was shortened by 7 bases and J by 5 bases, with 11 bases between the two germline ends. Germline V lookup: CDR1 WSHSY, CDR2 SAAADI. CDR3 in DNA: TGCGCCAGCATGGAGGTACCTACCGGGGAGCTGTTTTTT. It is translated as CASMEVPTGELFF.

This clone showed up just a few times. Here the CDR3 DNA reads TGTGCCAGCAGCTCGGGACTAGCGGGACGAGAGACCCAGTACTTC. Its translation: CASSSGLAGRETQYF. This chain links TRBV7-7 with TRBJ2-5, with 13 bases that match TRBD2. Germline V lookup: CDR1 SSHAT, CDR2 FNYEAQ (reference sequence). After removal of 4 bases from V and 4 bases from J, the junction contained 3 bases not matched to a gene. The CDR3 runs 15 residues.

The chain combines TRBV6-5 with TRBJ1-1, with 9 bases that match TRBD1. Germline V gene lookup returns CDR1 MNHEY and CDR2 SVGAGI. The CDR3 is 14 amino acids. J lost 6 bases, V lost 2 bases, and 4 bases had no gene match. The CDR3 loop is CASSYNRDRAEAFF. In DNA form, the CDR3 reads TGTGCCAGCAGTTACAACCGGGACAGGGCTGAAGCTTTCTTT.

This clone appeared a few times. The genes are TRBV5-1 and TRBJ2-2, with D possibly matching TRBD1 (6 bases). Between the trimmed V and J ends, which lost 4 bases and 3 bases, there was a span of 10 bases. The germline V gene has CDR1 SGHRS and CDR2 YFSETQ. CDR3 length: 14 residues. In DNA form, the CDR3 reads TGCGCCAGCAGCCAACGGACAGACACCGGGGAGCTGTTTTTT. Translated: CASSQRTDTGELFF.

This chain connects TRBV30 to TRBJ1-6; unclear D gene. The CDR3 is 13 residues long. Looked up from germline, CDR1 is GTSNPN and CDR2 is SVGIG (reference sequence). Trimming left V 2 bases short and J 7 bases short, with 9 bases between. The chain's CDR3 is CAWSLADNSPLHF. The DNA of the CDR3 is TGTGCCTGGAGTTTGGCAGACAATTCACCCCTCCACTTT.

The chain links TRBV5-1 to TRBJ2-5; 7 positions agree with TRBD2. Trimming cost V 7 bases and J 3 bases; bases outside gene matches: 6. This CDR3 is 13 amino acids long. The germline CDR1 and CDR2 sequences are SGHRS and YFSETQ. Here the CDR3 DNA reads TGCGCCAGCCGGGAGGCCCAGAAAGAGACCCAGTACTTC. The encoded protein is CASREAQKETQYF.

V gene TRBV5-1 combines with J gene TRBJ2-5; 7 positions match TRBD1. Trimming took 6 bases from V and 2 from J; bases not matched to a gene: 7. The CDR3 is 14 residues long. The germline V gene encodes CDR1 SGHRS and CDR2 YFSETQ. The CDR3 loop reads CASTMQGVQETQYF. The CDR3, as DNA: TGCGCCAGCACGATGCAGGGGGTTCAAGAGACCCAGTACTTC. Together with reference TRBV5-1 and TRBJ2-5, the CDR3 gives the full variable domain: KAGVTQTPRYLIKTRGQQVTLSCSPISGHRSVSWYQQTPGQGLQFLFEYFSETQRNKGNFPGRFSGRQFSNSRSEMNVSTLELGDSALYLCASTMQGVQETQYFGPGTRLLVL.

The chain has TRBV18 and TRBJ2-1; no clear D. Germline CDR1 reads KGHSH; CDR2 reads LQKENI. This CDR3 is built from 16 residues. V was cut by 3 bases and J by 0 bases, with 12 bases left in between. This chain's CDR3 is CASSPGLGRSYNEQFF. CDR3 coding DNA: TGTGCCAGCTCACCGGGGTTGGGCCGCTCCTACAATGAGCAGTTCTTC.

This clone has only a few counts. The chain recombines TRBV7-9 with TRBJ1-5, with TRBD1 matching over 7 bases. V trimming: 5 bases; J trimming: 1 base; junction bases outside the gene matches: 11. The CDR3 is 17 residues long. The germline gives CDR1 SEHNR, CDR2 FQNEAQ (reference sequence). CDR3 amino acids: CASSRGGGGLSNQPQHF. In DNA form, the CDR3 reads TGTGCCAGCAGCCGAGGGGGAGGGGGCTTGAGCAATCAGCCCCAGCATTTT. The full variable domain, its missing parts supplied by reference TRBV7-9 and TRBJ1-5, is DTGVSQNPRHKITKRGQNVTFRCDPISEHNRLYWYRQTLGQGPEFLTYFQNEAQLEKSRLLSDRFSAERPKGSFSTLEIQRTEQGDSAMYLCASSRGGGGLSNQPQHFGDGTRLSIL.

The CDR3 DNA sequence: TGTGCCAGCAGCACGTCCTGGGGCGCAGACTACACCTTC. Its protein product is CASSTSWGADYTF. This chain connects TRBV7-2 to TRBJ1-2; the D gene is possibly TRBD1 (5 bases). Germline V gives CDR1 SGHTA, CDR2 FQGNSA. V lost 5 bases and J 10 bases, leaving 17 bases between the germline ends. The CDR3 extends over 13 amino acids.

This clone was found a few times. This rearrangement joins TRBV6-6 to TRBJ2-3; 9 positions agree with TRBD1. Per germline, CDR1 MNHNY and CDR2 SVGAGI (reference sequence). The V gene end was trimmed by 6 bases and the J gene end by 8 bases; junction bases not matched to a gene: 9. The CDR3 is 14 amino acids. The CDR3: CASSWDRAGGTQYF. The CDR3 DNA follows: TGTGCCAGCAGCTGGGACAGGGCAGGGGGTACGCAGTATTTT.

This clone was detected only a few times. The chain employs TRBV10-3 and TRBJ1-1; 7 bases line up with TRBD1. This CDR3 has 16 amino acids. After removal of 1 base from V and 1 base from J, the junction contained 6 bases not matched to a gene. The V gene's germline CDR1 is ENHRY and CDR2 SYGVKD. In DNA form, the CDR3 reads TGTGCCATCAGTGAGTGGGGGACAGATCAGAACACTGAAGCTTTCTTT. This encodes CAISEWGTDQNTEAFF.

The chain recombines TRBV30 with TRBJ1-5; the D gene is possibly TRBD1 (6 bases). The CDR3 consists of 14 residues. CDR1 GTSNPN and CDR2 SVGIG come from the germline V gene (reference sequence). V dropped 2 bases and J dropped 5 bases, with 13 bases sitting between them. CDR3 loop: CAWSRAGADQPQHF. The CDR3 DNA reads TGTGCCTGGAGTAGGGCAGGGGCTGATCAGCCCCAGCATTTT.

The chain has TRBV29-1 and TRBJ1-1; 12 bases match TRBD1. This CDR3 region has 15 residues. After removal of 7 bases from V and 6 bases from J, the junction contained 12 bases not matched to a gene. Germline loops: CDR1 SQVTM, CDR2 ANQGSEA. The DNA for the CDR3 is TGCAGCGCGGTGGGGGACAGGGGGCTCAGGGCTGAAGCTTTCTTT. It is translated as CSAVGDRGLRAEAFF.

The chain has TRBV29-1 and TRBJ1-2; tentatively, D is TRBD1 (5 bases). V dropped 4 bases and J dropped 2 bases, with 11 bases sitting between them. The V gene's germline CDR1 is SQVTM and CDR2 ANQGSEA. The CDR3 is made up of 13 amino acids. DNA for the CDR3: TGCAGCGTTGGGGGGACCCTCAACTATGGCTACACCTTC. Amino acid sequence: CSVGGTLNYGYTF.

This clone has a handful of counts. The genes are TRBV6-1 and TRBJ2-5; D is undetermined. The CDR3 sequence is 13 residues long. With 4 bases removed from V and 3 bases from J, the gap between germline ends came to 9 bases. CDR1 MNHNS and CDR2 SASEGT come from the germline V gene. In nucleotides, the CDR3 is TGTGCCAGCAGTGTCCAGCGTGAAGAGACCCAGTACTTC. Protein product: CASSVQREETQYF.

This clone was picked up a small number of times. The chain carries TRBV30 and TRBJ1-2; no definite D call. Deletions cut 4 bases from V and 4 bases from J, with 10 bases between. CDR1 is GTSNPN and CDR2 is SVGIG in the germline V gene (reference sequence). The CDR3 spans 12 residues. The chain's CDR3 is CAWKGIVYGYTF. DNA of the CDR3: TGTGCCTGGAAAGGGATCGTCTATGGCTACACCTTC.

This clone has more than one count but fewer than ten. The chain has TRBV30 and TRBJ1-1; no clear D gene. CDR1 and CDR2 (germline): GTSNPN, SVGIG (reference sequence). Trimming shortened V by 0 bases and J by 11 bases, and 13 bases separated the two germline ends. The CDR3 has 12 residues. CDR3 region: CAWSVGGRRAFF. CDR3 coding DNA: TGTGCCTGGAGTGTTGGTGGGCGAAGGGCTTTCTTT.

The chain combines TRBV5-1 with TRBJ2-7; TRBD1 might be the D (5 bases). CDR3 length: 13 amino acids. Germline V gene sequence: CDR1 SGHRS, CDR2 YFSETQ. V was clipped by 4 bases and J by 1 base, with 9 bases between them. The CDR3 region is CASSVTVSYEQYF. As DNA, the CDR3 is TGCGCCAGCAGCGTGACAGTTTCCTACGAGCAGTACTTC.

This chain links TRBV18 with TRBJ2-4; 10 bases are shared with TRBD1. Germline CDR1 reads KGHSH; CDR2 reads LQKENI. The CDR3 has 16 residues. The trim removed 4 bases at V and 5 bases at J, leaving 8 bases unmatched. CDR3 in amino acids: CASSRPFGQGENIQYF. DNA for the CDR3: TGTGCCAGCTCACGACCGTTCGGACAGGGGGAAAACATTCAGTACTTC.

The rearrangement links TRBV6-6 to TRBJ1-2; weak D call: TRBD1 (5 bases). The CDR3 extends over 14 amino acids. Germline V gene lookup returns CDR1 MNHNY and CDR2 SVGAGI (reference sequence). V was trimmed by 5 bases and J by 4 bases, leaving 14 bases between them. CDR3: CASSPSREGYGYTF. The CDR3, as DNA: TGTGCCAGCAGTCCCAGCAGGGAAGGCTATGGCTACACCTTC.

In regard to this clone: Its ends do not fully match the called genes, so a read error is possible. The V call is TRBV29-1, the J call TRBJ1-1; D is perhaps TRBD1 (5 bases). Germline V gene lookup returns CDR1 SQVTM and CDR2 ANQGSEA. The CDR3 runs 11 residues. CDR3 in amino acids: CSSRGNAEAFF. The CDR3 DNA reads TGCAGCTCTCGGGGGAACGCTGAAGCTTTCTTT.

The chain is built from TRBV28 and TRBJ1-1; tentative D call: TRBD1 (6 bases). V was clipped by 5 bases and J by 1 base, with 11 bases between them. CDR3 length: 14 amino acids. In germline, CDR1 is MDHEN, CDR2 SYDVKM. CDR3 DNA: TGTGCCAGCAGTACTCCACAGGGGAACACTGAAGCTTTCTTT. This gives the protein CASSTPQGNTEAFF.

This clone was picked up a small number of times. This chain uses TRBV6-1 with TRBJ1-5, with TRBD1 identical over 8 bases. The germline gives CDR1 MNHNS, CDR2 SASEGT. V was clipped by 6 bases and J by 0 bases; unmatched bases: 4. The CDR3 totals 15 residues. The CDR3 protein is CASSTGQGSNQPQHF. CDR3 DNA sequence: TGTGCCAGCAGCACCGGACAGGGTAGCAATCAGCCCCAGCATTTT.

This clone appeared a few times. The chain couples TRBV5-1 to TRBJ2-1; D may be TRBD1 (5 bases). CDR3 size: 15 residues. V was pared by 5 bases and J by 0 bases, with 12 bases between. In germline, CDR1 is SGHRS, CDR2 YFSETQ. Written as DNA, the CDR3 is TGCGCCAGCAGTATCAATCAGGGCTCCTACAATGAGCAGTTCTTC. Translating gives CASSINQGSYNEQFF.